This T cell receptor beta chain was sequenced for a study of OX40 agonist ivuxolimab in advanced cancers. Whole-study context: Patients in the trial were receiving intravenous ivuxolimab every 2 weeks, at doses of 0.01 to 10 mg/kg. General study results and limits: Among the least clonally expanded were partial responders at 0.1-3.0 mg/kg. Some nonresponders additionally presented with little normalized T-cell clonal expansion. CD4+ and CD8+ blood T cells expanded clonally by week 6 at 0.1 to 3.0 mg/kg.

Repertoires were generated with immunoSEQ multiplex PCR, while TCRdb's copy carries only in-frame clones and drops some. The sample has tens of thousands of clones, over 80% seen once. Concerning this clone itself: The antigen is unknown.

The source was CD4+ or CD8+ T cells sorted from blood, collected in a trial of the OX40 agonist ivuxolimab. This TCR derives from an adult with an advanced solid tumor such as melanoma, head and neck, liver or kidney cancer.

CDR3 loop: CAFSTGPSPLHF. CDR3 coding DNA: TGTGCCTTCTCGACAGGACCCTCACCCCTCCACTTT. The V call is TRBV30, the J call TRBJ1-6, with a weak D call TRBD1 (6 bases). The CDR3 consists of 12 residues. Germline CDR1 GTSNPN, CDR2 SVGIG (reference sequence). V was clipped by 7 bases and J by 10 bases, with 14 bases between them.